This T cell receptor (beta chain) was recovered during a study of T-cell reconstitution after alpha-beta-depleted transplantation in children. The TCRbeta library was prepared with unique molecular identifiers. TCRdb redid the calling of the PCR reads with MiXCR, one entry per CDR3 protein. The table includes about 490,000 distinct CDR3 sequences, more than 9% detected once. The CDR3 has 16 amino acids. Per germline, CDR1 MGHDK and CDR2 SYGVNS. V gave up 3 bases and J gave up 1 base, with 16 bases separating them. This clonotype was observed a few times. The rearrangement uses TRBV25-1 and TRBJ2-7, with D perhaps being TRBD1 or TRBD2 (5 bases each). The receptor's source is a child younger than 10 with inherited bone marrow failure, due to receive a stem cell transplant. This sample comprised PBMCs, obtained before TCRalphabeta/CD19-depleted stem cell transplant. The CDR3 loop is CASSEFEGYGSYEQYF. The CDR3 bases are TGTGCCAGCAGTGAGTTTGAGGGGTATGGGTCCTACGAGCAGTACTTC.